This T cell receptor beta chain comes out of a study of beta chain features in type 1 diabetes. This clone turned up a few times. Its antigen is still unknown. Every sorted population was more than 95% pure. The study reverse transcribed the entire isolated RNA, so it sequenced expressed TCRB transcripts. About 3.6 million reads was the average for naive, central memory and regulatory T cell samples. Measured with immunoSEQ multiplex PCR; TCRdb has only the in-frame clones, and not every one. The sample comprises about 470,000 clones, 30% of which are singletons, and around 0.065% rests with the top ten. Whole-study results and caveats: A pattern of fewer insertions and more deletions at VDJ junctions was seen in type 1 diabetes patients.

The CDR3 loop spans 14 amino acids. The germline V gene encodes CDR1 LGHNA and CDR2 YNFKEQ. Trimming pared 1 base from V and 2 bases from J, leaving 9 bases between. This clonotype originated in a man aged 18 to 29 in good health. Sequenced material: naive CD4+ T cells from blood. V and J are TRBV4-2 and TRBJ2-7; D gene unclear. This CDR3 reads CASSQADGTYEQYF. The CDR3 DNA follows: TGTGCCAGCAGCCAAGCAGACGGAACCTACGAGCAGTACTTC.